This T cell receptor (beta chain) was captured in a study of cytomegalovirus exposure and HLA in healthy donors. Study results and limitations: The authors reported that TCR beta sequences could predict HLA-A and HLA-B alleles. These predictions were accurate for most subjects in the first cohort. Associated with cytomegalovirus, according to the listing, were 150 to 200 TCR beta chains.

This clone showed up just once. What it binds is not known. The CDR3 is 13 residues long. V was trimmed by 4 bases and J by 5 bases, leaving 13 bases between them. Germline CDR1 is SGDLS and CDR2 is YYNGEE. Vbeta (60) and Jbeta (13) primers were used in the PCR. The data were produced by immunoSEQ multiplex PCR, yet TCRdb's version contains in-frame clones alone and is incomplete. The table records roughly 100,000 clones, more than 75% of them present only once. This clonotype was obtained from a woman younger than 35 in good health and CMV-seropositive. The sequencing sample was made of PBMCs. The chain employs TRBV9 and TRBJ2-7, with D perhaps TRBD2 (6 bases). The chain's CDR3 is CASSPRDDNEQYF. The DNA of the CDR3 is TGTGCCAGCAGCCCGCGGGACGACAACGAGCAGTACTTC.